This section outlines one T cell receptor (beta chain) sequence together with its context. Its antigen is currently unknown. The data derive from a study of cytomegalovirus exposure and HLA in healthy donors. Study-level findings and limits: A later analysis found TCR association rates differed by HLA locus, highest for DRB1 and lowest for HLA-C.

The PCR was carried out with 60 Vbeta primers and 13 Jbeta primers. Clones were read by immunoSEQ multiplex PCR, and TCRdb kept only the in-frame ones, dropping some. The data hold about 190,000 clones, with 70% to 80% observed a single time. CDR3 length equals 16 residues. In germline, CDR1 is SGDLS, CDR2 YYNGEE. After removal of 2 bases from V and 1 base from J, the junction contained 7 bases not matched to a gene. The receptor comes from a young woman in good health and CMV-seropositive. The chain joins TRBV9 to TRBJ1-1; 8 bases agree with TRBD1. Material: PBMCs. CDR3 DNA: TGTGCCAGCAGCGTTGCAGGGGGCGCCGAGAACACTGAAGCTTTCTTT. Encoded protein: CASSVAGGAENTEAFF.